These T cell receptor beta chains were read from a single sample in a study of blood T cell repertoires in COVID-19. Clones were sequenced by immunoSEQ multiplex PCR, and TCRdb holds only the in-frame ones, with some missing. The table lists roughly 62,000 clones, nearly 80% of them singletons. The sequenced sample consisted of peripheral blood. The receptors stem from a human donor in a cohort sampled during active COVID-19. Each CDR3 is given with its conserved first and last residue. The order of the fields is D gene, clone size, V gene, J gene, CDR3 DNA, CDR3 protein. The D gene is left open where the match is weak. Clone size is given for some rows only: seen once, a few or many times, or a class if the clone is expanded.

d_call: -; clone_size: -; v_call: TRBV10-1; j_call: TRBJ2-4; cdr3_nt: TGCGCCAGCAGTGACTCGGGAGCCGAAAACATTCAGTACTTC; cdr3_aa: CASSDSGAENIQYF
d_call: -; clone_size: -; v_call: TRBV29-1; j_call: TRBJ1-2; cdr3_nt: TGCAGCGTTGCTACAGGGACTAACTATGGCTACACCTTC; cdr3_aa: CSVATGTNYGYTF
d_call: -; clone_size: few; v_call: TRBV6-6; j_call: TRBJ1-5; cdr3_nt: TGTGCCAGCACGGGCGGGGTGGTAGGCAATCAGCCCCAGCATTTT; cdr3_aa: CASTGGVVGNQPQHF
d_call: TRBD1; clone_size: -; v_call: TRBV7-9; j_call: TRBJ1-6; cdr3_nt: TGTGCCAGCAGCTACGGGACAGGGACTAATTCACCCCTCCACTTT; cdr3_aa: CASSYGTGTNSPLHF
d_call: TRBD1; clone_size: -; v_call: TRBV7-2; j_call: TRBJ1-2; cdr3_nt: TGTGCCAGCACTCCAGGGACAGCTAACTATGGCTACACCTTC; cdr3_aa: CASTPGTANYGYTF
d_call: TRBD2; clone_size: -; v_call: TRBV5-4; j_call: TRBJ2-3; cdr3_nt: TGTGCCAGCAAAGGACTAGCGGGGGTCGCAGATACGCAGTATTTT; cdr3_aa: CASKGLAGVADTQYF
d_call: -; clone_size: -; v_call: TRBV5-1; j_call: TRBJ2-1; cdr3_nt: TGCGCCAGCAGCTTGGCCCCGCTAGAGGGTGGTGAGCAGTTCTTC; cdr3_aa: CASSLAPLEGGEQFF
d_call: -; clone_size: -; v_call: TRBV12-5; j_call: TRBJ1-6; cdr3_nt: TGTGCTAGTGGTCCCGAGGGCTACTCACCCCTCCACTTT; cdr3_aa: CASGPEGYSPLHF
d_call: -; clone_size: -; v_call: TRBV19; j_call: TRBJ1-4; cdr3_nt: TGTGCCAGTAGGGGCAGGGGCAGAGAAAAACTGTTTTTT; cdr3_aa: CASRGRGREKLFF
d_call: TRBD2; clone_size: -; v_call: TRBV6-5; j_call: TRBJ2-1; cdr3_nt: TGTGCCAGCCGCCGGACTAGCGGGAGGGAGAATGAGCAGTTCTTC; cdr3_aa: CASRRTSGRENEQFF
d_call: TRBD1; clone_size: -; v_call: TRBV28; j_call: TRBJ1-2; cdr3_nt: TGTGCCAGCAGTACAGGGGGTTCTAACTATGGCTACACCTTC; cdr3_aa: CASSTGGSNYGYTF
d_call: TRBD1; clone_size: -; v_call: TRBV6-1; j_call: TRBJ2-3; cdr3_nt: TGTGCCAGCAGTGAGTCCGGGACAGGGTTGGATACGCAGTATTTT; cdr3_aa: CASSESGTGLDTQYF
d_call: TRBD2; clone_size: -; v_call: TRBV14; j_call: TRBJ2-5; cdr3_nt: TGTGCCAGCAGCCAAGAATTAGCGGGGACGGAGACCCAGTACTTC; cdr3_aa: CASSQELAGTETQYF
d_call: TRBD1; clone_size: -; v_call: TRBV4-3; j_call: TRBJ1-6; cdr3_nt: TGCGCCAGCCGCCCCGGGACAGATAATTCACCCCTCCACTTT; cdr3_aa: CASRPGTDNSPLHF
d_call: -; clone_size: -; v_call: TRBV5-1; j_call: TRBJ2-7; cdr3_nt: TGCGCCAGCAGCTTGGGAGGCGGTTACGAGCAGTACTTC; cdr3_aa: CASSLGGGYEQYF